A selection of T cell receptor beta chains follows, all from one sample in a study of response to subunit inactivated influenza vaccine. TCRdb re-called the RT-PCR reads through MiXCR, storing one row per CDR3 protein. The table shows 800,000 or so distinct CDR3 sequences, with approximately 22% occurring only once. The source material was PBMCs from blood, sampled less than 6 days after vaccination. The receptors shown here come from a man aged 45 to 65 who received an inactivated influenza vaccine. CDR3s include the opening cysteine and the closing phenylalanine or tryptophan. Fields, in order: clone size, D gene, V gene, J gene, CDR3 protein, CDR3 DNA. D genes are given only for firm matches. Clone size, where shown, is once, few, many, or a class for clones that have expanded.

clone size: few
D gene: TRBD2
V gene: TRBV11-2
J gene: TRBJ2-3
CDR3 protein: CASSPLVGLAGVRRTTDTQYF
CDR3 DNA: TGTGCCAGCAGCCCATTGGTGGGACTAGCGGGAGTGAGGCGCACTACAGATACGCAGTATTTT

clone size: -
D gene: -
V gene: TRBV14
J gene: TRBJ1-2
CDR3 protein: CASSPLGGGSSYTF
CDR3 DNA: TGTGCCAGCAGCCCCCTTGGCGGGGGATCAAGCTACACCTTC

clone size: many
D gene: TRBD2
V gene: TRBV18
J gene: TRBJ2-3
CDR3 protein: CASSLAGETDTQYF
CDR3 DNA: TGTGCCAGCTCATTAGCGGGGGAGACAGATACGCAGTATTTT

clone size: few
D gene: -
V gene: TRBV4-1
J gene: TRBJ2-1
CDR3 protein: CASSQAEGPIYNEQFF
CDR3 DNA: TGCGCCAGCAGCCAAGCTGAGGGGCCGATCTACAATGAGCAGTTCTTC

clone size: few
D gene: -
V gene: TRBV5-1
J gene: TRBJ2-7
CDR3 protein: CASSISPGEQYF
CDR3 DNA: TGCGCCAGCAGCATAAGCCCCGGCGAGCAGTACTTC

clone size: few
D gene: -
V gene: TRBV20-1
J gene: TRBJ2-5
CDR3 protein: CSARDRRRETQYF
CDR3 DNA: TGCAGTGCTAGAGATCGTCGGAGAGAGACCCAGTACTTC

clone size: -
D gene: -
V gene: TRBV2
J gene: TRBJ1-1
CDR3 protein: CASTLLQNTEAFF
CDR3 DNA: TGTGCCAGCACCCTCTTGCAGAACACTGAAGCTTTCTTT

clone size: few
D gene: TRBD1
V gene: TRBV3-1
J gene: TRBJ2-5
CDR3 protein: CASSYARDREYF
CDR3 DNA: TGTGCCAGCAGCTATGCCCGGGACAGGGAGTACTTC

clone size: -
D gene: -
V gene: TRBV7-2
J gene: TRBJ2-1
CDR3 protein: CASSLARRNNEQFF
CDR3 DNA: TGTGCCAGCAGCTTGGCTCGGAGGAATAATGAGCAGTTCTTC

clone size: few
D gene: -
V gene: TRBV18
J gene: TRBJ2-1
CDR3 protein: CASSPPMGGATGEQFF
CDR3 DNA: TGTGCCAGCTCACCACCGATGGGCGGTGCGACGGGTGAGCAGTTCTTC

clone size: few
D gene: -
V gene: TRBV7-9
J gene: TRBJ1-1
CDR3 protein: CASSLAGREGMNTEAFF
CDR3 DNA: TGTGCCAGCAGCTTAGCAGGGAGGGAGGGGATGAACACTGAAGCTTTCTTT

clone size: few
D gene: -
V gene: TRBV7-9
J gene: TRBJ1-1
CDR3 protein: CASSSQGMGNTEAFF
CDR3 DNA: TGTGCCAGCAGCTCCCAAGGGATGGGGAACACTGAAGCTTTCTTT

clone size: -
D gene: -
V gene: TRBV6-2/TRBV6-3
J gene: TRBJ2-1
CDR3 protein: CASSYSQYNEQFF
CDR3 DNA: TGTGCCAGCAGTTATTCCCAATACAATGAGCAGTTCTTC

clone size: few
D gene: -
V gene: TRBV29-1
J gene: TRBJ2-7
CDR3 protein: CSVRGAGATYEQYF
CDR3 DNA: TGCAGCGTCAGAGGGGCAGGGGCGACCTACGAGCAGTACTTC

clone size: many
D gene: -
V gene: TRBV11-2
J gene: TRBJ2-5
CDR3 protein: CASSLDWGTPSQETQYF
CDR3 DNA: TGTGCCAGCAGCTTAGACTGGGGGACTCCATCCCAAGAGACCCAGTACTTC

clone size: -
D gene: TRBD2
V gene: TRBV25-1
J gene: TRBJ2-1
CDR3 protein: CASKPSGSWSNEQFF
CDR3 DNA: TGTGCCAGCAAGCCTAGCGGGAGCTGGAGCAATGAGCAGTTCTTC

clone size: once
D gene: -
V gene: TRBV28
J gene: TRBJ2-3
CDR3 protein: CASSSSHLGTDTQYF
CDR3 DNA: TGTGCCAGCAGTTCCTCGCATCTGGGCACAGATACGCAGTATTTT

clone size: -
D gene: -
V gene: TRBV20-1
J gene: TRBJ2-5
CDR3 protein: CSARFLGLARQETQYF
CDR3 DNA: TGCAGTGCTAGATTTTTGGGGCTAGCGCGACAAGAGACCCAGTACTTC

clone size: few
D gene: -
V gene: TRBV20-1
J gene: TRBJ2-5
CDR3 protein: CSASVLGETQYF
CDR3 DNA: TGCAGTGCTAGCGTTCTGGGGGAGACCCAGTACTTC

clone size: -
D gene: TRBD2
V gene: TRBV11-2
J gene: TRBJ2-7
CDR3 protein: CASSQHRGLAGNSYEQYF
CDR3 DNA: TGTGCCAGCAGCCAACACAGGGGACTAGCGGGAAACTCCTACGAGCAGTACTTC

clone size: few
D gene: -
V gene: TRBV20-1
J gene: TRBJ2-7
CDR3 protein: CSAGKGGEQYF
CDR3 DNA: TGCAGTGCTGGAAAGGGTGGCGAGCAGTACTTC

clone size: -
D gene: TRBD2
V gene: TRBV24-1
J gene: TRBJ2-1
CDR3 protein: CATSDPGLAGSYNEQFF
CDR3 DNA: TGTGCCACCAGTGACCCGGGACTAGCGGGAAGTTACAATGAGCAGTTCTTC

clone size: -
D gene: -
V gene: TRBV5-1
J gene: TRBJ2-3
CDR3 protein: CASSFSLGRTDTQYF
CDR3 DNA: TGCGCCAGCAGCTTCTCTTTAGGACGCACAGATACGCAGTATTTT

clone size: few
D gene: TRBD2
V gene: TRBV20-1
J gene: TRBJ2-3
CDR3 protein: CSARALSSGGADTQYF
CDR3 DNA: TGCAGTGCTAGAGCTCTCTCTAGCGGGGGGGCCGATACGCAGTATTTT

clone size: -
D gene: -
V gene: TRBV29-1
J gene: TRBJ1-1
CDR3 protein: CSVRDGGNLNTEAFF
CDR3 DNA: TGCAGCGTGAGGGACGGAGGAAATTTGAACACTGAAGCTTTCTTT

clone size: once
D gene: TRBD2
V gene: TRBV20-1
J gene: TRBJ2-1
CDR3 protein: CSAREGRGFVGYNEQFF
CDR3 DNA: TGCAGTGCTAGAGAGGGGAGGGGATTTGTAGGATACAATGAGCAGTTCTTC

clone size: -
D gene: -
V gene: TRBV7-9
J gene: TRBJ1-4
CDR3 protein: CASSLLPGRGLEKLFF
CDR3 DNA: TGTGCCAGCAGCTTATTGCCTGGGCGGGGCCTTGAAAAACTGTTTTTT

clone size: -
D gene: TRBD1
V gene: TRBV11-2
J gene: TRBJ2-1
CDR3 protein: CASSLPASGTASYNEQFF
CDR3 DNA: TGTGCCAGCAGCTTACCAGCCTCCGGGACAGCCTCCTACAATGAGCAGTTCTTC

clone size: -
D gene: TRBD2
V gene: TRBV11-1
J gene: TRBJ2-2
CDR3 protein: CASSITSGLNTGELFF
CDR3 DNA: TGTGCCAGCAGCATTACTAGCGGGCTAAACACCGGGGAGCTGTTTTTT

clone size: many
D gene: TRBD1
V gene: TRBV20-1
J gene: TRBJ2-1
CDR3 protein: CSASDRGIEQFF
CDR3 DNA: TGCAGTGCTAGTGACAGGGGGATTGAGCAGTTCTTC

clone size: -
D gene: -
V gene: TRBV4-1
J gene: TRBJ2-1
CDR3 protein: CASSRKKEGLVSSYNEQFF
CDR3 DNA: TGCGCCAGCAGCCGCAAGAAGGAAGGACTGGTGAGCTCCTACAATGAGCAGTTCTTC

clone size: many
D gene: -
V gene: TRBV3-1
J gene: TRBJ2-1
CDR3 protein: CASSQAPGSNEQFF
CDR3 DNA: TGTGCCAGCAGCCAAGCGCCAGGGAGTAATGAGCAGTTCTTC

clone size: few
D gene: -
V gene: TRBV27
J gene: TRBJ2-2
CDR3 protein: CASRCPTLANTGELFF
CDR3 DNA: TGTGCCAGCAGATGCCCGACTCTAGCGAACACCGGGGAGCTGTTTTTT